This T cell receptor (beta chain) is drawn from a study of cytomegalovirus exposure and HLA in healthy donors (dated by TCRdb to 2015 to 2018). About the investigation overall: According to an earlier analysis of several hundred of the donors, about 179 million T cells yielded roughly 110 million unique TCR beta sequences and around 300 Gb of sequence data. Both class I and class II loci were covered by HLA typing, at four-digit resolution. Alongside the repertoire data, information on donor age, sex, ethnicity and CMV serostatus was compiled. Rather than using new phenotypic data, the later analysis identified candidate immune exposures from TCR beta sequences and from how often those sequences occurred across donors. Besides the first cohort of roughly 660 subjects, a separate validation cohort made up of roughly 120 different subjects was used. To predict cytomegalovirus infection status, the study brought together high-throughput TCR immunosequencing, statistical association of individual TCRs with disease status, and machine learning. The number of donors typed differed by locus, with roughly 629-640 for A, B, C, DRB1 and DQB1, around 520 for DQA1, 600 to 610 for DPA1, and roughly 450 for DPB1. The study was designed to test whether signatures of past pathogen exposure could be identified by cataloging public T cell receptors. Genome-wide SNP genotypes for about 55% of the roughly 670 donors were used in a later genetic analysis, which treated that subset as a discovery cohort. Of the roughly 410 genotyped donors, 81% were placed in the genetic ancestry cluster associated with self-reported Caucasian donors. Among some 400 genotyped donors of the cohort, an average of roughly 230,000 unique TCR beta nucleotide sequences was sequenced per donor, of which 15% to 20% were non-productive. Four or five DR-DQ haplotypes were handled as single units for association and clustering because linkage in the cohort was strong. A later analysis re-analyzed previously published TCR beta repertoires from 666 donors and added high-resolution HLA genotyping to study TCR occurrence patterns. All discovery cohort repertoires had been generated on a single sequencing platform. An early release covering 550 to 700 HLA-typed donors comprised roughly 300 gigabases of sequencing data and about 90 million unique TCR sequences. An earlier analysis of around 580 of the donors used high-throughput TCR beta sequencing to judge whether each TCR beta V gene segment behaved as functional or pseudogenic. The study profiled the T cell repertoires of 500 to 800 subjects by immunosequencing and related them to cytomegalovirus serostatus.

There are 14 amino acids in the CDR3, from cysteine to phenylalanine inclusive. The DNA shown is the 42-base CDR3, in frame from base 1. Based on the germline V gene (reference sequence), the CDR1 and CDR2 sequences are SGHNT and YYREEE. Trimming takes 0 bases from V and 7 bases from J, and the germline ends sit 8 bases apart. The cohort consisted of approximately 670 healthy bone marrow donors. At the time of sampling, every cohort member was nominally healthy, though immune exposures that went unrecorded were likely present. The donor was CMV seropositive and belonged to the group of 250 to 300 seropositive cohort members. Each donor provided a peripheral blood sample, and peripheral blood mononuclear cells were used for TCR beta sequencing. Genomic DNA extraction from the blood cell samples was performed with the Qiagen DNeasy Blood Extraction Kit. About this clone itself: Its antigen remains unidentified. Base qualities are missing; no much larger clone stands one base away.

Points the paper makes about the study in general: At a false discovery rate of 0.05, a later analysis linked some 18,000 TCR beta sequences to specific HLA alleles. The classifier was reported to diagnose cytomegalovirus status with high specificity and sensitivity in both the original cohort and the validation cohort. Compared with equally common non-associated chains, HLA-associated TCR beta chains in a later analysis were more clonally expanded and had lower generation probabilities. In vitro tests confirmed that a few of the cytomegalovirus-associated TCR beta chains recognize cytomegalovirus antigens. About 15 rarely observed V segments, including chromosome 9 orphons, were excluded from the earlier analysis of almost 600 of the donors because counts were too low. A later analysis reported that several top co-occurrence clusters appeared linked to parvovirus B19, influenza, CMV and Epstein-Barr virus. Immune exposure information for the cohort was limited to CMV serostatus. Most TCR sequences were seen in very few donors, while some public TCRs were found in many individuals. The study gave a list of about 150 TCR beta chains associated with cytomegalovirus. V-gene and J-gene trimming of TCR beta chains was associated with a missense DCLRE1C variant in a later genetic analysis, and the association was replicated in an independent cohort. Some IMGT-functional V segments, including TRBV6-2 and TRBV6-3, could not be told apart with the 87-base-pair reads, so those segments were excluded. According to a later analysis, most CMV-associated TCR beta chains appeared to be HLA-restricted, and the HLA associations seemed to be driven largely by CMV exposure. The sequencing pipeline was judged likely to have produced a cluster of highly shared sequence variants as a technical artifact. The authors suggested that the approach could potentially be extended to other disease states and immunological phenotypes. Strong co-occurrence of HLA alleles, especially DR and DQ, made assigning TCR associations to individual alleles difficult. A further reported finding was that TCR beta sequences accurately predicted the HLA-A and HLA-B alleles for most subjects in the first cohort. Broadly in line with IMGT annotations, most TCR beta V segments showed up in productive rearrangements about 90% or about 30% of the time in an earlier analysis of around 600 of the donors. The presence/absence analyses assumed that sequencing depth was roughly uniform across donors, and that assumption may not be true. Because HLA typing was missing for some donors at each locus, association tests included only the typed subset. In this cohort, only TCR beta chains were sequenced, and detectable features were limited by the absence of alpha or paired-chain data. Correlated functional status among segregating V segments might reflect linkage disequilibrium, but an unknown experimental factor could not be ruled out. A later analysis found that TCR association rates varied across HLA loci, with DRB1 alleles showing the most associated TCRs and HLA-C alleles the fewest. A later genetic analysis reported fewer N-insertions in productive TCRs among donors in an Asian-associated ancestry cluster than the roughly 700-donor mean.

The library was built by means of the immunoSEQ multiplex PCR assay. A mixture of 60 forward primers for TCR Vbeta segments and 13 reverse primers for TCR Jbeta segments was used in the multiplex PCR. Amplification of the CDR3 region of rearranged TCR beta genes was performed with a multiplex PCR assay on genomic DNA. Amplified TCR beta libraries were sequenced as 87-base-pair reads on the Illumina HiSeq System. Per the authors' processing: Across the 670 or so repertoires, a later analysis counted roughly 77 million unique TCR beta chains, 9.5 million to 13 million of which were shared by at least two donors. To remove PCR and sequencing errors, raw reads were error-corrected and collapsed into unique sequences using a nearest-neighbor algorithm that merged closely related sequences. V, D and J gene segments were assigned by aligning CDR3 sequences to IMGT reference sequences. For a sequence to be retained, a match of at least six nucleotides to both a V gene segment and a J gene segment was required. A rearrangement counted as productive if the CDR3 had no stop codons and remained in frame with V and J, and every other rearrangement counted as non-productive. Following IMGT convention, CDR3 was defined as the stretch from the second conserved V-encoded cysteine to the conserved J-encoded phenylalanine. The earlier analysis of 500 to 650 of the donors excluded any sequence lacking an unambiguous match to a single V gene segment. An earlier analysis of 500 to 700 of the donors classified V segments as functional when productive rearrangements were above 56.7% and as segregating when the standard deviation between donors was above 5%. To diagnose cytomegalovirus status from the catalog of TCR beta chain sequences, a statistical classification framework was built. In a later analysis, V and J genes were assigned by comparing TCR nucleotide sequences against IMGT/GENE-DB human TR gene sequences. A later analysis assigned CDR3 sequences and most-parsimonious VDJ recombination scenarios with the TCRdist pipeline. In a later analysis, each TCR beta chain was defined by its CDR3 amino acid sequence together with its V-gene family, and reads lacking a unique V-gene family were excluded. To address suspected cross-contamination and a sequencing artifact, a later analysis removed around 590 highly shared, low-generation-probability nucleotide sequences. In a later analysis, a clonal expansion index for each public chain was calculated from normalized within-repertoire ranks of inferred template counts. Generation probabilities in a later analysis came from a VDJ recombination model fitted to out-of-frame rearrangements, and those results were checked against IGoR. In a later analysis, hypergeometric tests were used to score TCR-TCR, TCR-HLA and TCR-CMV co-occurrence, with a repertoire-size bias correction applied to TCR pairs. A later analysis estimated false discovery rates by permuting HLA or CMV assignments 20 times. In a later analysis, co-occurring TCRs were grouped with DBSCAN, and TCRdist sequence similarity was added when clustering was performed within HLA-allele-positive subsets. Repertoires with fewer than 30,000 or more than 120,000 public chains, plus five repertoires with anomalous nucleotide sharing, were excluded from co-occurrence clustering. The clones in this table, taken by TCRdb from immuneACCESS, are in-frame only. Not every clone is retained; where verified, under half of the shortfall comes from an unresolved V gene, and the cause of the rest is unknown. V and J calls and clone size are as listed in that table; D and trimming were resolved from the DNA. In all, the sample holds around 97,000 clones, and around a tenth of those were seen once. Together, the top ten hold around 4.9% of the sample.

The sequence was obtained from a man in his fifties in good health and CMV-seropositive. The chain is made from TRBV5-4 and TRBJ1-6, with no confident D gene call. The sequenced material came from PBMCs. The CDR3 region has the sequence CASSLDGGNSPLHF. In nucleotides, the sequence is TGTGCCAGCAGCTTGGATGGCGGAAATTCACCCCTCCACTTT.